This passage covers 28 T cell receptor beta chains from one sample sequenced in a study of blood T cell repertoires in COVID-19. The data were produced by immunoSEQ multiplex PCR, yet TCRdb's version contains in-frame clones alone and is incomplete. The repertoire holds about 130,000 clones, with more than 70% as singletons. The sample taken for sequencing was peripheral blood. All receptors derive from a human donor in a cohort sampled during active COVID-19.

The rearrangement uses TRBV18 and TRBJ2-6, with no clear D. The germline V and J ends were trimmed by 9 bases and 0 bases, with 12 bases remaining between them. This CDR3 contains 15 residues. CDR1 and CDR2 (germline): KGHSH, LQKENI. CDR3 region: CASSRGGSGANVLTF. In nucleotides, the CDR3 is TGTGCCAGTTCTAGAGGCGGCTCTGGGGCCAACGTCCTGACTTTC.

This clone appeared a single time. V gene TRBV11-3 combines with J gene TRBJ1-6; D might be TRBD1 (6 bases). CDR1 is SGHNT, CDR2 YENEEA, per germline. The CDR3 is 14 residues long. Trimming pared 4 bases from V and 17 bases from J, leaving 21 bases between. CDR3 bases: TGTGCCAGCAGCTCCAAAAGGCGGACAGAGGTTTTCCACTTT. Protein product: CASSSKRRTEVFHF.

The CDR3 is CASSWGTGGTDTQYF. The CDR3 DNA sequence: TGCGCCAGCAGCTGGGGGACAGGAGGCACAGATACGCAGTATTTT. The chain is built from TRBV5-1 and TRBJ2-3; TRBD1 matches at 8 bases. CDR1 SGHRS and CDR2 YFSETQ come from the germline V gene. V was clipped by 3 bases and J by 1 base; unmatched bases: 4. The CDR3 sequence is 15 residues long. Looking up the rest from reference TRBV5-1 and TRBJ2-3 gives the full variable domain: KAGVTQTPRYLIKTRGQQVTLSCSPISGHRSVSWYQQTPGQGLQFLFEYFSETQRNKGNFPGRFSGRQFSNSRSEMNVSTLELGDSALYLCASSWGTGGTDTQYFGPGTRLTVL.

This sequence joins TRBV6-7 and TRBJ1-2, with 7 nucleotides matching TRBD1. Being an ORF, TRBV6-7 has a function that is uncertain. This CDR3 is 16 amino acids long. The ends lost 8 bases at V and 2 bases at J; junction bases unmatched: 14. For the CDR3, the DNA is TGTGCCAGCGCTAACAGGGGCTCGGGGAGAAACTATGGCTACACCTTC. Protein sequence: CASANRGSGRNYGYTF.

V usage is TRBV15 and J usage is TRBJ2-5; D gene uncertain. The CDR3 spans 13 residues. The V and J ends lost 1 base and 3 bases respectively, with 6 bases between them. In germline, CDR1 is LNHNV, CDR2 YYDKDF (reference sequence). CDR3 region: CATSRGPEETQYF. The CDR3 DNA reads TGTGCCACCAGCAGAGGGCCAGAAGAGACCCAGTACTTC.

The chain uses TRBV24-1 and TRBJ2-5; TRBD2 aligns across 16 bases. J was trimmed by 2 bases and V by 7 bases; bases with no gene match: 12. Germline assignment: CDR1 KGHDR and CDR2 SFDVKD. The CDR3 has 19 amino acids. The CDR3 here is CATRKSGTSGGAGQETQYF. The CDR3 DNA follows: TGTGCCACCAGAAAATCCGGGACTAGCGGGGGGGCGGGACAAGAGACCCAGTACTTC.

J is TRBJ2-7 and V is TRBV7-8, with 10 nucleotides matching TRBD1. The CDR3 has 14 residues. J was trimmed by 4 bases and V by 5 bases; bases with no gene match: 5. Per germline, CDR1 SGHVS and CDR2 FQNEAQ. DNA of the CDR3: TGTGCCAGCAGCCTCGGGACAGGGGAATACGAGCAGTACTTC. Translated: CASSLGTGEYEQYF.

V gene TRBV3-1 (or the pseudogene TRBV3-2) combines with J gene TRBJ1-1; a possible D gene is TRBD1 (6 bases). V gave up 6 bases and J gave up 6 bases, with 14 bases separating them. From germline, CDR1 is LGHDT and CDR2 YNNKEL (reference sequence). The CDR3 has 13 amino acids. The CDR3 loop is CASSPTRTAEAFF. Written as DNA, the CDR3 is TGTGCCAGCAGTCCGACTCGGACAGCTGAAGCTTTCTTT.

This chain joins TRBV27 and TRBJ2-3; 12 nucleotides align to TRBD2. The CDR3 length is 15 residues. Trimming removed 8 bases from V and 6 bases from J; junction bases left unmatched: 9. CDR1 MNHEY and CDR2 SMNVEV come from the germline V gene (reference sequence). This CDR3 is CASGSLAGGPDTQYF. The CDR3 DNA reads TGTGCCAGCGGCTCCCTAGCGGGGGGGCCTGATACGCAGTATTTT.

The gene calls are TRBV6-6 and TRBJ2-5; D unresolved. Trimming pared 3 bases from V and 4 bases from J, leaving 6 bases between. The CDR3 is made up of 12 amino acids. CDR1 MNHNY and CDR2 SVGAGI come from the germline V gene (reference sequence). The DNA for the CDR3 is TGTGCCAGCAGTTATTTCCGAGAGACCCAGTACTTC. It yields the protein CASSYFRETQYF.

The chain recombines TRBV4-3 with TRBJ1-2; D might be TRBD1 (6 bases). The germline V and J ends were trimmed by 3 bases and 8 bases, with 16 bases remaining between them. Germline V CDR1 and CDR2: LGHNA, YSLEER. CDR3 length equals 14 residues. Written as DNA, the CDR3 is TGCGCCAGCAGCCACGAGACAGGATTGGGCGGCTACACCTTC. This encodes CASSHETGLGGYTF.

The chain employs TRBV13 and TRBJ2-5; TRBD2 might be the D (5 bases). CDR3 length: 12 amino acids. In germline, CDR1 is PRHDT, CDR2 FYEKMQ (reference sequence). Trimming cost V 6 bases and J 4 bases, with 9 bases left between them. The CDR3 DNA reads as TGTGCCAGCAGTCTCCGGGGAGAGACCCAGTACTTC. As protein: CASSLRGETQYF.

The V and J genes are TRBV5-6 and TRBJ2-3, with a tentative D call TRBD2 (6 bases). There are 15 residues in the CDR3. Germline V gives CDR1 SGHDT, CDR2 YYEEEE. With 6 bases removed from V and 6 bases from J, the gap between germline ends came to 20 bases. The CDR3 nucleotides read TGTGCCAGCACACCCGGTGGAGGGACCCACGATACGCAGTATTTT. Translation gives CASTPGGGTHDTQYF.

The genes are TRBV3-1 (or the pseudogene TRBV3-2) and TRBJ2-6; D is ambiguous. V lost 1 base to trimming and J lost 0 bases, with 10 bases between them. In germline, CDR1 is LGHDT, CDR2 YNNKEL (reference sequence). This CDR3 is 17 amino acids long. For the CDR3, the DNA is TGTGCCAGCAGCCAAGGTAGCAGCTTCTCTGGGGCCAACGTCCTGACTTTC. Its protein product is CASSQGSSFSGANVLTF.

The chain joins TRBV5-1 to TRBJ2-1; 13 positions agree with TRBD2. The J segment lost 10 bases and the V segment lost 0 bases, leaving 4 bases of the junction unmatched. CDR3 length equals 15 residues. From germline, CDR1 is SGHRS and CDR2 YFSETQ. The CDR3 region is CASSLVGLAGEEQFF. The CDR3 region has the DNA TGCGCCAGCAGCTTGGTCGGACTAGCGGGAGAGGAGCAGTTCTTC.

This clone was seen just once. Other DNA sequences in the same sample also yield this CDR3. The chain carries TRBV27 and TRBJ2-3, with TRBD2 identical over 7 bases. CDR3 length: 15 residues. Germline V lookup: CDR1 MNHEY, CDR2 SMNVEV (reference sequence). V was pared by 5 bases and J by 3 bases, with 8 bases of the junction left unmatched. The CDR3 region is CASSLLAGVTDTQYF. The CDR3 region has the DNA TGTGCCAGCAGTCTCCTGGCGGGAGTGACAGATACGCAGTATTTT.

The chain employs TRBV10-3 and TRBJ2-7, with 7 nucleotides matching TRBD1. This CDR3 is 16 amino acids long. With V trimmed by 1 base and J by 5 bases, 11 bases remained unmatched. Germline V lookup: CDR1 ENHRY, CDR2 SYGVKD. The CDR3: CAISEYPDRVAHEQYF. The CDR3 nucleotides are TGTGCCATCAGTGAGTATCCCGACAGGGTGGCCCACGAGCAGTACTTC.

The chain combines TRBV11-1 with TRBJ1-4, with D possibly matching TRBD1 (6 bases). V shed 5 bases and J shed 5 bases, with 15 bases lying between them. CDR3 length: 15 residues. Germline V gene sequence: CDR1 SGHAT, CDR2 FQDESV (reference sequence). In DNA form, the CDR3 reads TGTGCCAGCAGCCTAAGCCGAGGGGGAAATGAAAAACTGTTTTTT. Translated, it gives CASSLSRGGNEKLFF.

This chain uses TRBV9 with TRBJ2-5; the match to TRBD1 covers 8 bases. Per germline, CDR1 SGDLS and CDR2 YYNGEE. Trimming cost V 6 bases and J 5 bases; bases outside gene matches: 15. The CDR3 length is 16 residues. The DNA for the CDR3 is TGTGCCAGCACCCAGACTCCGGACAGGGCCACGGAGACCCAGTACTTC. Translation gives CASTQTPDRATETQYF.

In this sample, this clone turned up once. This chain connects TRBV29-1 to TRBJ2-1, with 7 positions matching TRBD1. The V gene end was trimmed by 6 bases and the J gene end by 3 bases; junction bases not matched to a gene: 5. This CDR3 comprises 13 residues. The V gene's germline CDR1 is SQVTM and CDR2 ANQGSEA. The CDR3 region has the DNA TGCAGCGTCAAGACAGGGAGCTACAATGAGCAGTTCTTC. Its protein product is CSVKTGSYNEQFF.

V gene TRBV7-9 combines with J gene TRBJ1-1, with D possibly matching TRBD1 (6 bases). V shed 4 bases and J shed 0 bases, with 12 bases lying between them. Germline V lookup: CDR1 SEHNR, CDR2 FQNEAQ (reference sequence). The CDR3 runs 15 residues. CDR3 residues: CASSSRDNLNTEAFF. The CDR3 bases are TGTGCCAGCAGCTCCCGGGACAACCTGAACACTGAAGCTTTCTTT. Looking up the rest from reference TRBV7-9 and TRBJ1-1 gives the full variable domain: DTGVSQNPRHKITKRGQNVTFRCDPISEHNRLYWYRQTLGQGPEFLTYFQNEAQLEKSRLLSDRFSAERPKGSFSTLEIQRTEQGDSAMYLCASSSRDNLNTEAFFGQGTRLTVV.

The V gene is TRBV18, the J gene TRBJ1-1; 7 bases are shared with TRBD1. CDR1 KGHSH and CDR2 LQKENI come from the germline V gene. The trim removed 4 bases at V and 2 bases at J, leaving 13 bases unmatched. This CDR3 is built from 17 residues. Written as DNA, the CDR3 is TGTGCCAGCTCACGATCTACAGGGGCATTGGGAAACACTGAAGCTTTCTTT. This gives the protein CASSRSTGALGNTEAFF. The full variable domain, completed using reference TRBV18 and TRBJ1-1, is NAGVMQNPRHLVRRRGQEARLRCSPMKGHSHVYWYRQLPEEGLKFMVYLQKENIIDESGMPKERFSAEFPKEGPSILRIQQVVRGDSAAYFCASSRSTGALGNTEAFFGQGTRLTVV.

The chain is built from TRBV5-1 and TRBJ1-2, with a tentative D call TRBD1 (5 bases). This CDR3 region has 13 residues. Trimming cost V 6 bases and J 3 bases, with 12 bases left between them. Germline assignment: CDR1 SGHRS and CDR2 YFSETQ. The CDR3 DNA sequence: TGCGCCAGCAACGAGGGGACTGACTATGGCTACACCTTC. As protein: CASNEGTDYGYTF. Based on the CDR3 plus reference TRBV5-1 and TRBJ1-2, the full variable domain is KAGVTQTPRYLIKTRGQQVTLSCSPISGHRSVSWYQQTPGQGLQFLFEYFSETQRNKGNFPGRFSGRQFSNSRSEMNVSTLELGDSALYLCASNEGTDYGYTFGSGTRLTVV.

The genes are TRBV5-5 and TRBJ2-7, with TRBD2 identical over 12 bases. V lost 1 base to trimming and J lost 2 bases; unmatched junction nucleotides: 1. The germline gives CDR1 SGHKS, CDR2 YYEKEE (reference sequence). The CDR3 sequence is 15 residues long. The CDR3 coding sequence is TGTGCCAGCAGCTTGCTAGCGGGGGGGCCCTACGAGCAGTACTTC. Protein product: CASSLLAGGPYEQYF. The whole variable domain, filled in from reference TRBV5-5 and TRBJ2-7, reads DAGVTQSPTHLIKTRGQQVTLRCSPISGHKSVSWYQQVLGQGPQFIFQYYEKEERGRGNFPDRFSARQFPNYSSELNVNALLLGDSALYLCASSLLAGGPYEQYFGPGTRLTVT.

The chain recombines TRBV5-4 with TRBJ2-6; D not resolved. Germline lookup yields CDR1 SGHNT and CDR2 YYREEE (reference sequence). The V end lost 2 bases, the J end lost 1 base, and 7 bases lay between the germline ends. This CDR3 has 15 amino acids. The CDR3 DNA follows: TGTGCCAGCAGCTTTGGTAGATCTGGGGCCAACGTCCTGACTTTC. It specifies CASSFGRSGANVLTF.

The rearrangement links TRBV19 to TRBJ1-2; 9 bases agree with TRBD1. The CDR3 is 17 amino acids. Germline CDR1 reads LNHDA; CDR2 reads SQIVND (reference sequence). V trimming: 5 bases; J trimming: 5 bases; junction bases outside the gene matches: 15. This chain's CDR3 is CASSVKRRDREEYGYTF. CDR3 nucleotide sequence: TGTGCCAGTAGTGTAAAACGCCGGGACAGGGAAGAATATGGCTACACCTTC. The whole variable domain, filled in from reference TRBV19 and TRBJ1-2, reads DGGITQSPKYLFRKEGQNVTLSCEQNLNHDAMYWYRQDPGQGLRLIYYSQIVNDFQKGDIAEGYSVSREKKESFPLTVTSAQKNPTAFYLCASSVKRRDREEYGYTFGSGTRLTVV.

The chain links TRBV6-2 or TRBV6-3 to TRBJ1-1; 7 nucleotides line up with TRBD1. Germline assignment: CDR1 MNHEY and CDR2 SVGEGT. This CDR3 contains 15 residues. Trimming removed 2 bases from V and 3 bases from J; junction bases left unmatched: 6. The CDR3 nucleotides read TGTGCCAGCAGTTACCCGACAGGGTATGACACTGAAGCTTTCTTT. Its translation is CASSYPTGYDTEAFF.

V gene TRBV4-3 combines with J gene TRBJ1-2; D may be TRBD1 (5 bases). Germline V CDR1 and CDR2: LGHNA, YSLEER. There are 15 residues in the CDR3. Deletions cut 0 bases from V and 4 bases from J, with 12 bases between. The DNA of the CDR3 is TGCGCCAGCAGCCAAGAAGGGGCGACAAGCTATGGCTACACCTTC. As protein: CASSQEGATSYGYTF.